Each of the 21 T cell receptor beta chains below was sequenced from the same sample in a study of blood T cell repertoires in COVID-19. The method was immunoSEQ multiplex PCR; TCRdb's version includes in-frame clones alone and lacks a portion of them. The sample carries 260,000 or so clones, 83% recorded once. Sequenced material: PBMCs or T cells enriched from blood (not recorded which). The origin of the receptors is a woman aged 40 to 50 who had been exposed to COVID-19.

The rearrangement uses TRBV5-4 and TRBJ1-2; TRBD1 agrees at 7 bases. The germline gives CDR1 SGHNT, CDR2 YYREEE (reference sequence). V was clipped by 4 bases and J by 4 bases; unmatched bases: 7. CDR3 length: 14 amino acids. CDR3 protein: CASSVDRTSYGYTF. The CDR3 coding sequence is TGTGCCAGCAGCGTGGACAGGACATCCTATGGCTACACCTTC.

The V and J genes are TRBV7-9 and TRBJ2-3; no clear D gene. V was trimmed by 10 bases and J by 1 base, leaving 12 bases between them. CDR3 size: 13 residues. Germline V gene lookup returns CDR1 SEHNR and CDR2 FQNEAQ (reference sequence). CDR3 sequence: CATLGEGTDTQYF. For the CDR3, the DNA is TGTGCCACCTTAGGAGAGGGCACAGATACGCAGTATTTT. Drawing the rest from reference TRBV7-9 and TRBJ2-3, the complete variable domain is DTGVSQNPRHKITKRGQNVTFRCDPISEHNRLYWYRQTLGQGPEFLTYFQNEAQLEKSRLLSDRFSAERPKGSFSTLEIQRTEQGDSAMYLCATLGEGTDTQYFGPGTRLTVL.

V and J are TRBV24-1 and TRBJ2-5; a weak D match, TRBD2 (6 bases). V lost 5 bases, J lost 2 bases, and 29 bases lay in between. CDR3 length: 20 amino acids. Germline V gene lookup returns CDR1 KGHDR and CDR2 SFDVKD. The CDR3 protein is CATSGPPGSRFTSSQETQYF. CDR3 bases: TGTGCCACCAGTGGCCCCCCCGGGAGCAGGTTTACCTCTTCACAAGAGACCCAGTACTTC.

This clone turned up a few times. The chain recombines TRBV7-8 with TRBJ1-4; 8 bases are shared with TRBD1. The germline gives CDR1 SGHVS, CDR2 FQNEAQ. This CDR3 has 15 amino acids. Trimming removed 5 bases from V and 3 bases from J; junction bases left unmatched: 5. CDR3 sequence reads: CASSNTGGANEKLFF. The CDR3, as DNA: TGTGCCAGCAGCAATACAGGGGGGGCTAATGAAAAACTGTTTTTT.

The chain recombines TRBV6-2 or TRBV6-3 with TRBJ2-3, with 10 nucleotides matching TRBD2. This CDR3 comprises 15 residues. The germline V gene has CDR1 MNHEY and CDR2 SVGEGT. Trimming removed 5 bases from V and 7 bases from J; junction bases left unmatched: 9. Here the CDR3 reads CASSPRTSGSNTQYF. The CDR3 region has the DNA TGTGCCAGCAGTCCCCGGACTAGCGGATCCAATACGCAGTATTTT.

The rearrangement links TRBV12-5 to TRBJ2-7; 7 positions agree with TRBD1. The germline V gene encodes CDR1 LGHNT and CDR2 FRNRAP. The CDR3 has 16 amino acids. The ends lost 1 base at V and 3 bases at J; junction bases unmatched: 9. CDR3 in DNA: TGTGCTAGTGGTTTGGAACCGGGACAGACAGTCTACGAGCAGTACTTC. Protein sequence: CASGLEPGQTVYEQYF. The full variable domain, rest sourced from reference TRBV12-5 and TRBJ2-7, is DARVTQTPRHKVTEMGQEVTMRCQPILGHNTVFWYRQTMMQGLELLAYFRNRAPLDDSGMPKDRFSAEMPDATLATLKIQPSEPRDSAVYFCASGLEPGQTVYEQYFGPGTRLTVT.

A single count supports this clone. CDR3 DNA: TGCAGCGTTGTGGGCCCAGGGGGCACTGAAGCTTTCTTT. It translates to CSVVGPGGTEAFF. The rearrangement links TRBV29-1 to TRBJ1-1, with TRBD1 matching over 7 bases. In germline, CDR1 is SQVTM, CDR2 ANQGSEA. With V trimmed by 4 bases and J by 4 bases, 6 bases remained unmatched. The CDR3 is 13 residues long.

The chain combines TRBV19 with TRBJ2-2, with 10 nucleotides matching TRBD2. The germline gives CDR1 LNHDA, CDR2 SQIVND (reference sequence). Germline trimming cut 5 bases from V and 8 bases from J; bases unmatched to any gene: 2. The CDR3 consists of 13 residues. The CDR3 sequence: CASSPTSGGELFF. The DNA for the CDR3 is TGTGCCAGTAGTCCGACTAGCGGGGGGGAGCTGTTTTTT.

The chain recombines TRBV4-2 with TRBJ2-2; 8 bases are shared with TRBD1. J was trimmed by 7 bases and V by 1 base; bases with no gene match: 8. Germline values: CDR1 LGHNA, CDR2 YNFKEQ. The CDR3 has 16 residues. The CDR3: CASSQGGTGLDGELFF. The CDR3, as DNA: TGTGCCAGCAGCCAAGGGGGGACAGGACTTGACGGGGAGCTGTTTTTT.

This clone was recorded once. This chain links TRBV10-3 with TRBJ1-2; 11 nucleotides agree with TRBD1. CDR3 length: 17 residues. Germline V CDR1 and CDR2: ENHRY, SYGVKD. The trim removed 5 bases at V and 0 bases at J, leaving 8 bases unmatched. The CDR3 sequence: CAISSPGTGGSNYGYTF. As DNA, the CDR3 is TGTGCCATCAGTAGTCCCGGGACAGGGGGGTCTAACTATGGCTACACCTTC.

The gene calls are TRBV2 and TRBJ1-2; 8 bases are shared with TRBD1. J was trimmed by 8 bases and V by 7 bases; bases with no gene match: 12. Per germline, CDR1 SNHLY and CDR2 FYNNEI. The CDR3 runs 14 residues. The CDR3 coding sequence is TGTGCCAGCAACGGTAGACAGGGGTACGGCGGCTACACCTTC. Translating gives CASNGRQGYGGYTF.

This clone has only a few counts. The rearrangement links TRBV19 to TRBJ1-2; no reliable D call. CDR1 is LNHDA and CDR2 is SQIVND in the germline V gene (reference sequence). The CDR3 length is 12 residues. V dropped 11 bases and J dropped 8 bases, with 18 bases sitting between them. CDR3 nucleotide sequence: TGTGCCTCCACCGACCGCGGCGGGGGCTACACCTTC. It codes for CASTDRGGGYTF.

The V call is TRBV7-3, the J call TRBJ2-1; 8 bases match TRBD2. After removal of 5 bases from V and 3 bases from J, the junction contained 9 bases not matched to a gene. CDR1 and CDR2 (germline): SGHTA, FQGTGA. This CDR3 has 16 residues. This CDR3 is CASSLEGTSDYNEQFF. The CDR3 DNA follows: TGTGCCAGCAGCCTTGAAGGGACTAGTGACTACAATGAGCAGTTCTTC.

This clone was picked up a small number of times. This rearrangement joins TRBV4-1 to TRBJ2-5; 12 nucleotides agree with TRBD2. J lost 5 bases, V lost 3 bases, and 7 bases had no gene match. The CDR3 has 16 residues. Germline V lookup: CDR1 MGHRA, CDR2 YSYEKL. Here the CDR3 reads CASSQTRLAGVETQYF. The DNA for the CDR3 is TGCGCCAGCAGCCAGACCCGACTAGCGGGGGTCGAGACCCAGTACTTC.

This chain uses TRBV10-3 with TRBJ2-3; 7 bases are shared with TRBD1. The V and J ends lost 10 bases and 0 bases, in that order; junction bases with no gene match: 4. CDR1 and CDR2 (germline): ENHRY, SYGVKD. The CDR3 covers 13 residues. CDR3 DNA: TGTGCCACGGGACAGTCGAGCACAGATACGCAGTATTTT. The encoded protein is CATGQSSTDTQYF.

This clone was recorded only once. V and J are TRBV11-2 and TRBJ1-2; the match to TRBD1 covers 8 bases. J gave up 3 bases and V 5 bases, and 5 bases lay outside the gene matches. The CDR3 spans 14 residues. CDR1 and CDR2 from the germline V gene are SGHAT and FQNNGV. The CDR3 DNA is TGTGCCAGCAGCACGGGACAGGCTTACTATGGCTACACCTTC. It yields the protein CASSTGQAYYGYTF.

This chain connects TRBV13 to TRBJ1-2; no definite D call. Trimming took 1 base from V and 8 from J, leaving 8 bases between them. In germline, CDR1 is PRHDT, CDR2 FYEKMQ (reference sequence). The CDR3 is 12 amino acids. Here the CDR3 DNA reads TGTGCCAGCAGCTTAGCGCAGCGGGGCTACACCTTC. Translation: CASSLAQRGYTF. The entire variable domain, with the rest obtained from reference TRBV13 and TRBJ1-2, is as follows: AAGVIQSPRHLIKEKRETATLKCYPIPRHDTVYWYQQGPGQDPQFLISFYEKMQSDKGSIPDRFSAQQFSDYHSELNMSSLELGDSALYFCASSLAQRGYTFGSGTRLTVV.

The V and J genes are TRBV6-1 and TRBJ2-1; 7 bases fit TRBD1. The germline CDR1 and CDR2 sequences are MNHNS and SASEGT. The CDR3 sequence is 15 residues long. The V and J ends lost 3 bases and 2 bases, in that order; junction bases with no gene match: 4. CDR3 sequence reads: CASSDRQGAYNEQFF. Here the CDR3 DNA reads TGTGCCAGCAGTGACCGGCAGGGGGCCTACAATGAGCAGTTCTTC.

This clone was counted once. This chain joins TRBV7-2 and TRBJ1-1, with D possibly being TRBD1 (6 bases). This CDR3 region has 12 residues. CDR1 SGHTA and CDR2 FQGNSA come from the germline V gene. V was clipped by 5 bases and J by 9 bases, with 13 bases between them. The CDR3 bases are TGTGCCAGCAGCCCGGACAGTCCCAAAGCTTTCTTT. This gives the protein CASSPDSPKAFF.

The chain carries TRBV6-5 and TRBJ1-5; 10 nucleotides align to TRBD1. The germline V gene encodes CDR1 MNHEY and CDR2 SVGAGI. Trimming at V came to 6 bases and at J to 5 bases, leaving 4 bases not matched to a gene. CDR3 length equals 14 residues. CDR3 in DNA: TGTGCCAGCAGCGAGGACAGGGGGTATCAGCCCCAGCATTTT. This gives the protein CASSEDRGYQPQHF.

The chain is built from TRBV19 and TRBJ1-4; D unclear. CDR1 is LNHDA, CDR2 SQIVND, per germline (reference sequence). Trimming took off 4 bases at V and 0 bases at J, with 3 bases between the two ends. The CDR3 spans 13 residues. The CDR3: CASSRATNEKLFF. The CDR3 coding sequence is TGTGCCAGTAGTAGAGCAACTAATGAAAAACTGTTTTTT.